One sample yielded the 23 T cell receptor beta chains listed below, sequenced in a study of CD8+ T cells in alopecia areata (dated by TCRdb to between 2017 and 2018). The time point tag for this specimen amounts to: less than five weeks on oral tofacitinib. Explained via the paper, the treatment or condition label denotes: oral pan-JAK inhibitor, 5-10 mg twice daily. Libraries came from the immunoSEQ multiplex PCR assay. For TCR sequencing, RNA was extracted from every sample and reverse transcribed into cDNA to serve as template. Imported from immuneACCESS, the table was reduced by TCRdb to in-frame sequences with V and J called. These copies leave out some clones; in studies compared against another copy, an unresolved V gene accounts for under half, and the cause of the remainder is not known. In all, the sample holds more than 95,000 clones, and over 60% of those were seen once. Approximately 5.1% of the sample is taken by the ten largest.

The sequenced sample was CD4+ T cells sorted from blood, obtained at week 4, from a patient treated with tofacitinib. Receptor source: a human donor with alopecia areata.

The chain is built from TRBV5-1 and TRBJ2-1; the D gene is possibly TRBD2 (6 bases). Germline CDR1 reads SGHRS; CDR2 reads YFSETQ. CDR3 size: 14 residues. Trimming left V 0 bases short and J 7 bases short, with 11 bases between. The CDR3 sequence: CASSLDSEGNEQFF. The CDR3 nucleotides read TGCGCCAGCAGCTTGGACTCGGAGGGAAATGAGCAGTTCTTC.

This clone has just one count. This chain joins TRBV30 and TRBJ2-6; 7 bases are a match to TRBD1. From germline, CDR1 is GTSNPN and CDR2 SVGIG (reference sequence). Unmatched junction bases numbered 10, after V lost 0 bases and J lost 2 bases. This CDR3 is built from 18 residues. CDR3 amino acids: CAWSVPAGGTTGANVLTF. CDR3 coding DNA: TGTGCCTGGAGTGTACCGGCAGGGGGTACTACTGGGGCCAACGTCCTGACTTTC.

This clone was detected once. This chain joins TRBV7-8 and TRBJ2-1, with no clear D. Germline CDR1 reads SGHVS; CDR2 reads FQNEAQ. V lost 4 bases and J lost 0, with 7 bases in between. The length of the CDR3 is 14 residues. The CDR3 nucleotides read TGTGCCAGCAGCTCCCGAAGCTCCTACAATGAGCAGTTCTTC. Translation gives CASSSRSSYNEQFF.

About this clone itself: Additional DNA sequences in this sample encode the identical CDR3. The rearrangement links TRBV7-2 to TRBJ2-1; 8 bases are shared with TRBD2. V dropped 3 bases and J dropped 4; count of bases not matched to a gene: 5. CDR3 length equals 15 residues. Per germline, CDR1 SGHTA and CDR2 FQGNSA. CDR3 coding DNA: TGTGCCAGCAGCTTTACTAGCGGTACTTACAATGAGCAGTTCTTC. This codes for CASSFTSGTYNEQFF.

The J gene is TRBJ2-3, the V gene TRBV6-7; tentative D call: TRBD2 (5 bases). TRBV6-7 is an ORF, with its function uncertain. Trimming pared 2 bases from V and 2 bases from J, leaving 8 bases between. The CDR3 loop spans 14 amino acids. CDR3 DNA sequence: TGTGCCAGCAGTTACCCGGGGTTCACAGATACGCAGTATTTT. Its protein is CASSYPGFTDTQYF.

This clone was found a few times. In DNA, the CDR3 is TGCGCCAGCAGTCAGCCTAGCGTGGAGACCCAGTACTTC. Translated, it gives CASSQPSVETQYF. The chain recombines TRBV23-1 with TRBJ2-5; D may be TRBD2 (6 bases). TRBV23-1 is filed as an ORF, its function uncertain. The CDR3 loop spans 13 amino acids. V lost 3 bases and J 5 bases, leaving 10 bases between the germline ends.

The chain recombines TRBV29-1 with TRBJ2-5; D is uncertain. CDR1 and CDR2 from the germline V gene are SQVTM and ANQGSEA. The V end was cut by 4 bases, the J end by 2 bases, with 11 bases between. The CDR3 length is 13 residues. The CDR3 sequence: CSVAAGRQETQYF. The DNA for the CDR3 is TGCAGCGTTGCGGCAGGTCGGCAAGAGACCCAGTACTTC.

J is TRBJ2-1 and V is TRBV7-3; 11 bases align to TRBD2. Trimming took 3 bases from V and 6 from J; bases not matched to a gene: 4. Germline V CDR1 and CDR2: SGHTA, FQGTGA. The CDR3 totals 15 residues. CDR3 amino acids: CASSFRLAGSNEQFF. In DNA, the CDR3 is TGTGCCAGCAGCTTCCGACTAGCGGGAAGCAATGAGCAGTTCTTC.

The chain carries TRBV5-1 and TRBJ1-2, with 7 bases aligning to TRBD1. This CDR3 is 12 amino acids long. Germline CDR1 reads SGHRS; CDR2 reads YFSETQ. V shed 6 bases and J 6 bases; nucleotides not matched to a gene: 5. CDR3 protein: CASTRTGDGYTF. CDR3 sequence (DNA): TGCGCCAGCACCAGGACAGGTGATGGCTACACCTTC.

This chain joins TRBV2 and TRBJ2-7; tentatively, D is TRBD1 (6 bases). Germline CDR1 reads SNHLY; CDR2 reads FYNNEI. This CDR3 has 13 residues. V gave up 5 bases and J gave up 3 bases, with 11 bases separating them. This CDR3 is CASSPGQHYEQYF. Written as DNA, the CDR3 is TGTGCCAGCAGTCCAGGACAGCACTACGAGCAGTACTTC.

There are a few counts of this clone. The rearrangement joins TRBV9 to TRBJ2-3; 13 bases map to TRBD2. V lost 3 bases, J lost 5 bases, and 6 bases stayed unmatched. CDR1 is SGDLS and CDR2 is YYNGEE in the germline V gene. The CDR3 sequence is 16 residues long. This chain's CDR3 is CASSGHGLAGEDTQYF. The DNA of the CDR3 is TGTGCCAGCAGCGGGCATGGACTAGCGGGGGAAGATACGCAGTATTTT.

This rearrangement joins TRBV2 to TRBJ1-2; D unclear. V lost 0 bases and J lost 5, with 7 bases in between. Germline loops: CDR1 SNHLY, CDR2 FYNNEI. The length of the CDR3 is 13 residues. The CDR3 spells CASSEALGYGYTF. CDR3 nucleotides: TGTGCCAGCAGTGAAGCGCTGGGTTATGGCTACACCTTC.

The chain employs TRBV5-4 and TRBJ2-5; 8 bases are shared with TRBD2. CDR3 length: 13 amino acids. V shed 6 bases, J shed 5 bases, and the junction held 6 bases outside the gene matches. Germline CDR1 and CDR2: SGHNT and YYREEE (reference sequence). The CDR3, as DNA: TGTGCCAGCACTCGGGGGGGGATGGAGACCCAGTACTTC. This translates into CASTRGGMETQYF.

The chain links TRBV29-1 to TRBJ2-3; tentative D call: TRBD1 (7 bases). The V end lost 7 bases, the J end lost 3 bases, and 20 bases lay between the germline ends. Germline lookup yields CDR1 SQVTM and CDR2 ANQGSEA. The CDR3 loop spans 15 amino acids. The CDR3 coding sequence is TGCAGCGCCAACGAGGGGGGACAGAAAACAGATACGCAGTATTTT. Its protein product is CSANEGGQKTDTQYF.

The chain links TRBV30 to TRBJ1-5; a weak D match, TRBD1 (5 bases). In germline, CDR1 is GTSNPN, CDR2 SVGIG (reference sequence). This CDR3 region has 14 residues. Trimming stripped 0 bases from V and 6 bases from J, with 12 bases between. CDR3 protein: CAWSVPGLGQPQHF. For the CDR3, the DNA is TGTGCCTGGAGTGTACCAGGGCTGGGTCAGCCCCAGCATTTT.

The J gene is TRBJ1-2, the V gene TRBV18, with TRBD1 identical over 7 bases. Germline CDR1 is KGHSH and CDR2 is LQKENI. V lost 4 bases to trimming and J lost 8 bases; unmatched junction nucleotides: 7. This CDR3 is 13 amino acids long. Here the CDR3 reads CASSLDRLRGYTF. DNA of the CDR3: TGTGCCAGCTCACTGGACAGGCTTCGAGGCTACACCTTC.

This chain links TRBV2 with TRBJ2-3, with D possibly being TRBD2 (6 bases). V was shortened by 5 bases and J by 2 bases, with 11 bases between the two germline ends. The CDR3 runs 14 residues. CDR1 and CDR2 from the germline V gene are SNHLY and FYNNEI. CDR3 DNA sequence: TGTGCCAGCAGTAAGGGACTCTTCACAGATACGCAGTATTTT. Amino acid sequence: CASSKGLFTDTQYF.

This chain joins TRBV7-9 and TRBJ1-5; 7 positions agree with TRBD1. J lost 7 bases, V lost 5 bases, and 8 bases had no gene match. CDR1 and CDR2 from the germline V gene are SEHNR and FQNEAQ (reference sequence). The CDR3 length is 14 residues. Here the CDR3 reads CASSSGTATQPQHF. The CDR3, as DNA: TGTGCCAGCAGCAGCGGGACAGCCACCCAGCCCCAGCATTTT.

In its sample, this clone was seen a few times. The gene calls are TRBV29-1 and TRBJ1-5; D perhaps matches TRBD1 (5 bases). V lost 4 bases, J lost 4 bases, and 11 bases lay in between. CDR1 is SQVTM and CDR2 is ANQGSEA in the germline V gene. The CDR3 is made up of 13 amino acids. CDR3 region: CSVVTRGNQPQHF. DNA for the CDR3: TGCAGCGTTGTAACACGGGGGAATCAGCCCCAGCATTTT. Together with reference TRBV29-1 and TRBJ1-5, the CDR3 gives the full variable domain: SAVISQKPSRDICQRGTSLTIQCQVDSQVTMMFWYRQQPGQSLTLIATANQGSEATYESGFVIDKFPISRPNLTFSTLTVSNMSPEDSSIYLCSVVTRGNQPQHFGDGTRLSIL.

This chain connects TRBV27 to TRBJ1-2, with 9 bases aligning to TRBD1. The germline gives CDR1 MNHEY, CDR2 SMNVEV (reference sequence). With 4 bases clipped from V and 4 bases from J, the junction kept 4 bases outside the gene matches. The CDR3 runs to 14 residues. CDR3 region: CASSYAGQGYGYTF. CDR3 DNA sequence: TGTGCCAGCAGTTATGCGGGACAGGGCTATGGCTACACCTTC.

V is TRBV30 and J is TRBJ2-1; the D is unclear. V lost 2 bases and J lost 5, with 10 bases in between. The CDR3 totals 13 residues. The germline CDR1 and CDR2 sequences are GTSNPN and SVGIG (reference sequence). CDR3 nucleotide sequence: TGTGCCTGGAGTCGGCAGAGGAACAATGAGCAGTTCTTC. It specifies CAWSRQRNNEQFF.

This clone was seen only a few times. This sequence joins TRBV5-1 and TRBJ2-2, with TRBD1 identical over 7 bases. CDR1 is SGHRS and CDR2 is YFSETQ in the germline V gene. The CDR3 length is 15 residues. V gave up 2 bases and J gave up 6 bases; unmatched junction bases: 7. The CDR3 region has the DNA TGCGCCAGCAGCTTCGTGTCAGGGGGTGCCGGGGAGCTGTTTTTT. This gives the protein CASSFVSGGAGELFF.

The rearrangement uses TRBV7-2 and TRBJ2-5; 13 bases match TRBD2. J gave up 1 base and V 6 bases, and 5 bases lay outside the gene matches. Germline V gives CDR1 SGHTA, CDR2 FQGNSA. The CDR3 is 16 amino acids. The CDR3 region has the DNA TGTGCCAGCAGAACAGGGACTAGCGGGACCCAAGAGACCCAGTACTTC. Translation: CASRTGTSGTQETQYF.